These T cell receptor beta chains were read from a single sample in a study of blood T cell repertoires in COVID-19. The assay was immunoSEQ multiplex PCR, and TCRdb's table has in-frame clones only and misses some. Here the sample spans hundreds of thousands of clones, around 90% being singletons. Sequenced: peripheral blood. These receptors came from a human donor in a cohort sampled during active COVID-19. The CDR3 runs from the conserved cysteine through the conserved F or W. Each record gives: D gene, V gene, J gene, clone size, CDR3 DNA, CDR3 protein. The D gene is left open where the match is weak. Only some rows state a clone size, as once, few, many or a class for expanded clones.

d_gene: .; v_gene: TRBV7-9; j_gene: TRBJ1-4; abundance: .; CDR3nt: TGTGCCAGCAGCCCTGGGGGGGCGAGGGAAAAACTGTTTTTT; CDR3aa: CASSPGGAREKLFF
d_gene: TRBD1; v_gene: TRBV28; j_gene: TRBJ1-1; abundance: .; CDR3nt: TGTGCCAGCAGTTCCCGACAGGGCCTAAACACTGAAGCTTTCTTT; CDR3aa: CASSSRQGLNTEAFF
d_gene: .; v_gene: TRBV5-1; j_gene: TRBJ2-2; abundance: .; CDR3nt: TGCGCCAGCAGCTTGGCCGGAGGTATTGAGGCCGGGGAGCTGTTTTTT; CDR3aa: CASSLAGGIEAGELFF
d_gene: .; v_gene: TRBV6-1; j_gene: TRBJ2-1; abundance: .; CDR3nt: TGTGCCAGCAGTGAAGCCCTCTATACAGGGCACTCCTACAATGAGCAGTTCTTC; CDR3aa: CASSEALYTGHSYNEQFF
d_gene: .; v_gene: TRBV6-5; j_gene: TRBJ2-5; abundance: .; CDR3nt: TGTGCCAGCAGCCGAGCGCAGGGTCGGACCCAGTACTTC; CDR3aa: CASSRAQGRTQYF
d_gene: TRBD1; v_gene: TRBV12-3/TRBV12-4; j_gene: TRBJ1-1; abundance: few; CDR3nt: TGTGCCAGCAGTTTAAGCGCGGGACAGGGGGCTTTCTTT; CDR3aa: CASSLSAGQGAFF
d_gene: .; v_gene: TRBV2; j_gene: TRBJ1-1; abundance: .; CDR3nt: TGTGCCAGTGACAGTCTGAACACTGAAGCTTTCTTT; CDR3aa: CASDSLNTEAFF
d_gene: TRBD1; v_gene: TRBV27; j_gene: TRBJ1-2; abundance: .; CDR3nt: TGTGCCAGCCGCACACTCAGACAGGGAAATGGCTACACCTTC; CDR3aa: CASRTLRQGNGYTF
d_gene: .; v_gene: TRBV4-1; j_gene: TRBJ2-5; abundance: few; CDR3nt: TGCGCCAGCAGCTCCCGAGGGGAGACCCAGTACTTC; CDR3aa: CASSSRGETQYF
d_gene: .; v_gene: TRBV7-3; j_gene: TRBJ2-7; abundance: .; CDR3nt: TGTGCCAGCAGCTCCGCGGTAGGGGCCGGCTACGAGCAGTACTTC; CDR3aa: CASSSAVGAGYEQYF
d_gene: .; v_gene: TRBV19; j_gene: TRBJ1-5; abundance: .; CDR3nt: TGTGCCAGTAGTCAGCCGCTAGGACAGATCAATCAGCCCCAGCATTTT; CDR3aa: CASSQPLGQINQPQHF
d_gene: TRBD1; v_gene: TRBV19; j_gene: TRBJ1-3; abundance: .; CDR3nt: TGTGCCAGCACGGACAGGGGGAATGGAAACACCATATATTTT; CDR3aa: CASTDRGNGNTIYF
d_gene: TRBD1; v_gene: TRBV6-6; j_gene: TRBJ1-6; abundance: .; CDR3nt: TGTGCCAGCAGTCTACAACAGTCCCAGGGGGCCGGATCACCCCTCCACTTT; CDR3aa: CASSLQQSQGAGSPLHF
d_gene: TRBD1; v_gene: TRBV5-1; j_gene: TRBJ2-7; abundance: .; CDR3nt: TGCGCCAGCAGCTTGGGGGACAGGGTCGACGAGCAGTACTTC; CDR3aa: CASSLGDRVDEQYF
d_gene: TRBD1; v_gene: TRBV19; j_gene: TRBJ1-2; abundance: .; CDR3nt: TGTGCCAGTACCACAGGGACCCGAGGGACAGACAACTATGGCTACACCTTC; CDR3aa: CASTTGTRGTDNYGYTF
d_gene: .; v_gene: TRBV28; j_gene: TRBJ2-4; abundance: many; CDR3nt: TGTGCCAGCAGCTCGCCGGGACTGGGGAACATTCAGTACTTC; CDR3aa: CASSSPGLGNIQYF
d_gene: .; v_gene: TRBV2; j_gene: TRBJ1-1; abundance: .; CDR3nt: TGTGCCAGCAGTGCATCAGAGAACACTGAAGCTTTCTTT; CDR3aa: CASSASENTEAFF
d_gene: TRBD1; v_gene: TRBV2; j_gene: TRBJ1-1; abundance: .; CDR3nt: TGTGCCAGTGATGGGGACAGGGGGAACACTGAAGCTTTCTTT; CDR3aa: CASDGDRGNTEAFF
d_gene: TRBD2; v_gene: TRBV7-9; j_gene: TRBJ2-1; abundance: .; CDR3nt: TGTGCCAGCAGCTCCCCTGGGGGAGGGAGGGCCCGGGATGAGCAGTTCTTC; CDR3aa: CASSSPGGGRARDEQFF
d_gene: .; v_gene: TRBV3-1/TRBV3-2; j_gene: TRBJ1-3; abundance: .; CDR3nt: TGTGCCAGCAGCCAAGATTGGGGGGGTTACTCTGGAAACACCATATATTTT; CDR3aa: CASSQDWGGYSGNTIYF
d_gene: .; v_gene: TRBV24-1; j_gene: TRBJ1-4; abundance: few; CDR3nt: TGTGCCACCAGTGAAGGGGGAGCTAATGAAAAACTGTTTTTT; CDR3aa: CATSEGGANEKLFF
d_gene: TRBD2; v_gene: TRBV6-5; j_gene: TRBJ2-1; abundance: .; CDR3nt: TGTGCCAGCGCAACTAGCGGGGGCTACAATGAGCAGTTCTTC; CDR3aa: CASATSGGYNEQFF
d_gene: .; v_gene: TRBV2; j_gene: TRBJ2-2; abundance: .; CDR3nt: TGTGCCAGCAGTCCCCTTCAGGGGCCCGGGGAGCTGTTTTTT; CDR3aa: CASSPLQGPGELFF
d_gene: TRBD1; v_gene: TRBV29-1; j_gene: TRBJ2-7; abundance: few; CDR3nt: TGCAGCGTTGAGGACAGGCACTACGAGCAGTACTTC; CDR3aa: CSVEDRHYEQYF
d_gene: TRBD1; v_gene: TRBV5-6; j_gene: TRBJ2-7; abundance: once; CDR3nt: TGTGCCAGCAGCCGCCCGGGGACAGCTATCTCCTACGAGCAGTACTTC; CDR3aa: CASSRPGTAISYEQYF
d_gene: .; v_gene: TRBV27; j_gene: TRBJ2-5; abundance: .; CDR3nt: TGTGCCAGCAGTTACGACCCTGGGGCAGAGACCCAGTACTTC; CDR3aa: CASSYDPGAETQYF
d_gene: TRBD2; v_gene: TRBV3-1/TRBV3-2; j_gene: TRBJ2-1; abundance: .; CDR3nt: TGTGCCAGCAGCCTTCCTGCGGGAGGGAAGTTCTTC; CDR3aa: CASSLPAGGKFF
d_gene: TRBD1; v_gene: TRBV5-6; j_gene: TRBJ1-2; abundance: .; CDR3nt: TGTGCCAGCAGCCCTCCCCGGACAGGGGGAGGCTACACCTTC; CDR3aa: CASSPPRTGGGYTF
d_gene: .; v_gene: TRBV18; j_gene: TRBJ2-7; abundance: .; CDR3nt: TGTGCCAGCTCACCAGGGACAATCCCCGGGGAGTACTTC; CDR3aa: CASSPGTIPGEYF
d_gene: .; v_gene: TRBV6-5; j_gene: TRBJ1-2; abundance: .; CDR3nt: TGTGCCAGCAGTTCCACATATGCGGTAGCTAACTATGGCTACACCTTC; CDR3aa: CASSSTYAVANYGYTF
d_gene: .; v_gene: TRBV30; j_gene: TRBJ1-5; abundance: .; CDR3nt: TGTGCCTGGAGGGGCCCGACAGAAAGCAATCAGCCCCAGCATTTT; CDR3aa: CAWRGPTESNQPQHF
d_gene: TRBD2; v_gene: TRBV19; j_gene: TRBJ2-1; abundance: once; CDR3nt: TGTGCCAGTAGTGTGGAGCGGGGACGCTCCTACAATGAGCAGTTCTTC; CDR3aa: CASSVERGRSYNEQFF
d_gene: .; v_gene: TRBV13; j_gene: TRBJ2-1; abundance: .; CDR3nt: TGTGCCAGCACCATCGTACGGGGAAATGAGCAGTTCTTC; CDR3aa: CASTIVRGNEQFF
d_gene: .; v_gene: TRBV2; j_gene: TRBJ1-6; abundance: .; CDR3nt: TGTGCCAGCAGCGCTGGACAGTATAATTCACCCCTCCACTTT; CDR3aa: CASSAGQYNSPLHF
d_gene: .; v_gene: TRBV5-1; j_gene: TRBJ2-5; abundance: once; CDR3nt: TGCGCCAGCAGCCCCAGCGACCCTTACCAAGAGACCCAGTACTTC; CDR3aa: CASSPSDPYQETQYF
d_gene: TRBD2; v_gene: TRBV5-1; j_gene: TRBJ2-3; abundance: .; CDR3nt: TGCGCCAGCAGCATGACTAGCCCCACAGATACGCAGTATTTT; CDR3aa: CASSMTSPTDTQYF
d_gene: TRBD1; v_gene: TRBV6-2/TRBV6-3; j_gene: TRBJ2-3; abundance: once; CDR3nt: TGTGCCAGCAGCTTCGACAGGGATGGCACAGATACGCAGTATTTT; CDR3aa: CASSFDRDGTDTQYF
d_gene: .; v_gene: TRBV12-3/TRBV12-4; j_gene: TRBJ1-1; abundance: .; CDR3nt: TGTGCCAGCAGCATACTCCACCCCACTGAAGCTTTCTTT; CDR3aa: CASSILHPTEAFF
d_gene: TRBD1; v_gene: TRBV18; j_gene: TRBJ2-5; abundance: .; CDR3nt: TGTGCCAGCTCCGCCCCGGGACAGGGAAGAGAGACCCAGTACTTC; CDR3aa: CASSAPGQGRETQYF
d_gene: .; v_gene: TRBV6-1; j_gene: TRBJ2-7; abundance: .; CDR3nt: TGTGCCAGCAGTGATTCAGGGGCAAACGAGCAGTACTTC; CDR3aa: CASSDSGANEQYF
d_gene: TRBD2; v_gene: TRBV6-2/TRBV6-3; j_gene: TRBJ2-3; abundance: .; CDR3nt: TGTGCCAGCAGTTACTCTCCCGGGAGGCTCACAGATACGCAGTATTTT; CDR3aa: CASSYSPGRLTDTQYF
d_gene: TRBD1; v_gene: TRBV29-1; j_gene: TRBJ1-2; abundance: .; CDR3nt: TGCAGCGCCGGGCCGGGGACAGTCAACTATGGCTACACCTTC; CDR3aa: CSAGPGTVNYGYTF
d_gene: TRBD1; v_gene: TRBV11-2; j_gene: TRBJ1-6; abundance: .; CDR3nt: TGTGCCAGCAGTCGTATTGGGACAGTTCATAATTCACCCCTCCACTTT; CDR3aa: CASSRIGTVHNSPLHF
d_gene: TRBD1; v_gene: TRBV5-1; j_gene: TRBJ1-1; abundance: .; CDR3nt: TGCGCCAGCAGCCCCGTGACAGGGGAGGTTGCTTTCTTT; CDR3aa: CASSPVTGEVAFF
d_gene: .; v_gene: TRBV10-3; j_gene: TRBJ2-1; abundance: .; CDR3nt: TGTGCCATCAGTGAGCTGGGACTCGTCTACAATGAGCAGTTCTTC; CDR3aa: CAISELGLVYNEQFF
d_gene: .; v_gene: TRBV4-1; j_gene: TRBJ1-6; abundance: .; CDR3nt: TGCGCCAGCAGCCAAGGGGGCAGCTCCTATAATTCACCCCTCCACTTT; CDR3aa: CASSQGGSSYNSPLHF
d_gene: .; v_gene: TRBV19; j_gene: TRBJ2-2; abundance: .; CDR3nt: TGTGCCAGCGGGAACACCGGGGAGCTGTTTTTT; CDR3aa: CASGNTGELFF
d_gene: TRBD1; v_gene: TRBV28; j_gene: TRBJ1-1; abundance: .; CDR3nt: TGTGCCAGCATAGGACCCAGGGGGACTGAAGCTTTCTTT; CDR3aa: CASIGPRGTEAFF
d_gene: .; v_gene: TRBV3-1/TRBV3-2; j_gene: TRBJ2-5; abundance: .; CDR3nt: TGTGCCAGCAGCCAAGGTGGGGGGAGACAAGAGACCCAGTACTTC; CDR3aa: CASSQGGGRQETQYF
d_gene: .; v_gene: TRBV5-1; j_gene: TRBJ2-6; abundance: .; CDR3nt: TGCGCCAGCAGCTTGGCTGCCTTTGACAGTTCTGGGGCCAACGTCCTGACTTTC; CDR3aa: CASSLAAFDSSGANVLTF
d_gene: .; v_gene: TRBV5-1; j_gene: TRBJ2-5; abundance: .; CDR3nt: TGCGCCAGCAGCTTGGTAGACAGTCAAGAGACCCAGTACTTC; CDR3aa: CASSLVDSQETQYF
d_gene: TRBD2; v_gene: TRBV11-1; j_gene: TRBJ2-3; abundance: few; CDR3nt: TGTGCCAGCAGCCCAAGACTAGCAAGGGATACGCAGTATTTT; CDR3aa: CASSPRLARDTQYF